This TCR beta chain emerged from a study of OX40 agonist ivuxolimab in advanced cancers. As for the study in general: Ivuxolimab, an agonistic anti-OX40 (CD134) antibody, was given to patients. Overall study results and limits: CD4+ T cells averaged fewer expanded clones than CD8+ T cells. Partial responders dosed at 0.1-3.0 mg/kg displayed clonal expansion ranking among the lowest.

Trimming removed 2 bases from V and 6 bases from J, with 11 bases in between. The CDR3 extends over 14 amino acids. The V gene's germline CDR1 is SGHTA and CDR2 FQGNSA. With respect to this clone: The antigen is undetermined.

Sequenced by immunoSEQ multiplex PCR; TCRdb stores in-frame clones only, minus some. The data hold fewer than 50,000 clones, with roughly nine tenths observed a single time. The J gene is TRBJ2-1, the V gene TRBV7-2; D remains unclear. The starting material was CD4+ or CD8+ T cells sorted from blood, obtained in a trial of the OX40 agonist ivuxolimab. The TCR was taken from an adult with an advanced solid tumor such as melanoma, head and neck, liver or kidney cancer. In DNA, the CDR3 is TGTGCCAGCAGCTTATCGTGGGCGGTCAATGAGCAGTTCTTC. It specifies CASSLSWAVNEQFF.